The rows below give T cell receptor beta chains drawn from one sample of a study of T cell responses to AZD1222 COVID-19 vaccine. Assay used: immunoSEQ multiplex PCR; TCRdb lists only in-frame clones, some missing. The sample includes 98,000 or so clones, approximately 84% of them seen just once. The source was peripheral blood, collected 28 days after the second AZD1222 dose. All receptors come from an adult who received the AZD1222 COVID-19 vaccine. Each CDR3 is given with its conserved first and last residue. The D gene is left open where the match is weak. Expanded clones are given a class, and other clones once, few, many or no size at all.

abundance	d_gene	j_gene	v_gene	len	CDR3aa	CDR3nt
-	TRBD1	TRBJ1-3	TRBV18	17	CASSPTSGGFEGNTIYF	TGTGCCAGCTCACCTACATCAGGGGGCTTCGAAGGAAACACCATATATTTT
-	-	TRBJ2-3	TRBV7-9	13	CASSDDRTDTQYF	TGTGCCAGCAGCGATGACAGGACAGATACGCAGTATTTT
-	-	TRBJ2-1	TRBV7-3	12	CASSLNLGEQFF	TGTGCCAGCAGCTTAAATCTAGGGGAGCAGTTCTTC
once	TRBD1	TRBJ2-7	TRBV7-2	15	CASSLGGTDSYEQYF	TGTGCCAGCAGCTTAGGAGGGACAGACTCCTACGAGCAGTACTTC
few	-	TRBJ1-5	TRBV5-5	16	CASSLSLGGVAQPQHF	TGTGCCAGCAGCTTATCATTGGGGGGGGTCGCTCAGCCCCAGCATTTT
-	TRBD2	TRBJ2-1	TRBV11-3	16	CASSGTSGSSYNEQFF	TGTGCCAGCAGCGGGACTAGCGGGAGCTCCTACAATGAGCAGTTCTTC
-	TRBD2	TRBJ2-7	TRBV6-1	14	CASTGTTGSYEQYF	TGTGCCAGCACCGGGACTACAGGATCCTACGAGCAGTACTTC
-	-	TRBJ2-1	TRBV7-2	16	CASSLGGAGSYNEQFF	TGTGCCAGCAGCTTAGGGGGAGCGGGCTCCTACAATGAGCAGTTCTTC
few	-	TRBJ2-6	TRBV10-1	12	CDTPSGANVLTF	TGCGACACGCCCTCTGGGGCCAACGTCCTGACTTTC
-	-	TRBJ1-1	TRBV9	12	CATGGFNTEAFF	TGTGCCACCGGGGGATTTAACACTGAAGCTTTCTTT
-	TRBD1	TRBJ1-1	TRBV5-1	16	CASRSGQGLGNTEAFF	TGCGCCAGCAGGTCCGGACAGGGGTTGGGGAACACTGAAGCTTTCTTT
-	-	TRBJ1-1	TRBV19	15	CASSPDTGRVTEAFF	TGTGCCAGTAGTCCGGATACAGGGCGGGTGACTGAAGCTTTCTTT
once	-	TRBJ1-3	TRBV7-3	15	CASSLDGASGNTIYF	TGTGCCAGCAGCTTAGACGGAGCCTCTGGAAACACCATATATTTT
once	-	TRBJ2-2	TRBV19	13	CASSDRRAGELFF	TGTGCCAGTAGTGACAGGAGAGCCGGGGAGCTGTTTTTT
-	-	TRBJ1-2	TRBV4-1	15	CASSQVGGLAYGYTF	TGCGCCAGCAGCCAAGTAGGGGGGCTCGCCTATGGCTACACCTTC
-	-	TRBJ2-7	TRBV5-5	15	CASSPPPGTQYEQYF	TGTGCCAGCAGCCCCCCTCCGGGGACCCAGTACGAGCAGTACTTC
once	-	TRBJ1-5	TRBV24-1	14	CATSGPGWGQPQHF	TGTGCCACCAGTGGCCCGGGATGGGGTCAGCCCCAGCATTTT
once	-	TRBJ1-1	TRBV6-5	15	CASRIRQAWSTEAFF	TGTGCCAGCCGCATTCGACAGGCCTGGAGCACTGAAGCTTTCTTT
-	-	TRBJ2-5	TRBV11-2	13	CASGEGRQETQYF	TGTGCCAGCGGTGAGGGGCGGCAAGAGACCCAGTACTTC
-	-	TRBJ2-7	TRBV3-1/TRBV3-2	14	CASSQVSRSYEQYF	TGTGCCAGCAGCCAAGTGAGCAGAAGCTACGAGCAGTACTTC
-	-	TRBJ1-1	TRBV20-1	11	CSARESQLAFF	TGCAGTGCTAGAGAGAGTCAGCTGGCTTTCTTT
-	-	TRBJ1-1	TRBV3-1/TRBV3-2	16	CASSQGGGRDNTEAFF	TGTGCCAGCAGCCAAGGGGGGGGGCGCGATAACACTGAAGCTTTCTTT
-	TRBD1	TRBJ1-2	TRBV6-5	13	CASSYRGQGGYTF	TGTGCCAGCAGTTACCGTGGACAGGGCGGCTACACCTTC
-	-	TRBJ1-2	TRBV3-1/TRBV3-2	11	CASSLGYGYTF	TGTGCCAGCAGCCTCGGGTATGGCTACACCTTC
once	-	TRBJ2-3	TRBV7-9	17	CASSPPAPLGGTDTQYF	TGTGCCAGCAGCCCACCCGCCCCACTAGGCGGCACAGATACGCAGTATTTT
-	-	TRBJ1-5	TRBV29-1	12	CSVEEGNQPQHF	TGCAGCGTTGAAGAGGGAAATCAGCCCCAGCATTTT
-	TRBD1	TRBJ1-1	TRBV29-1	13	CSVEPLGGQKAFF	TGCAGCGTGGAACCACTGGGGGGACAGAAAGCTTTCTTT
-	-	TRBJ1-1	TRBV7-9	14	CASSRREGGTEAFF	TGTGCCAGCAGCCGCAGGGAAGGGGGGACTGAAGCTTTCTTT
-	-	TRBJ2-7	TRBV29-1	11	CSGGSSYEQYF	TGCAGCGGGGGGAGCTCCTACGAGCAGTACTTC
-	-	TRBJ1-1	TRBV29-1	13	CSVVAASETEAFF	TGCAGCGTTGTAGCCGCCTCGGAGACTGAAGCTTTCTTT
-	-	TRBJ2-3	TRBV1	16	CTSSQDCDLGADTQYF	TGCACCAGCAGCCAAGATTGTGACCTTGGGGCAGATACGCAGTATTTT
-	TRBD2	TRBJ2-3	TRBV9	15	CASSVQAGGLDTQYF	TGTGCCAGCAGCGTACAAGCGGGGGGGCTAGATACGCAGTATTTT
-	TRBD2	TRBJ2-4	TRBV24-1	22	CATSDSGGAGLAEPLAKNIQYF	TGTGCCACCAGTGATTCGGGGGGCGCCGGACTAGCGGAACCCCTAGCCAAAAACATTCAGTACTTC
few	-	TRBJ1-3	TRBV30	15	CAWSVIGSGGNTIYF	TGTGCCTGGAGTGTAATTGGGTCGGGGGGAAACACCATATATTTT
-	-	TRBJ1-5	TRBV27	12	CASSFVGQPQHF	TGTGCCAGCAGTTTTGTAGGTCAGCCCCAGCATTTT
-	TRBD2	TRBJ2-2	TRBV7-3	16	CASSFTSGRLPGELFF	TGTGCCAGCAGCTTTACTAGCGGGAGGTTGCCCGGGGAGCTGTTTTTT
once	-	TRBJ2-1	TRBV7-9	15	CASSLVRPGANEQFF	TGTGCCAGCAGCTTAGTTCGACCAGGGGCCAATGAGCAGTTCTTC
few	-	TRBJ1-1	TRBV27	15	CASSLALGRNTEAFF	TGTGCCAGCAGTTTAGCGCTCGGGAGGAACACTGAAGCTTTCTTT
-	-	TRBJ2-7	TRBV11-2	14	CASSSVGSSYEQYF	TGTGCCAGCAGCTCGGTGGGGTCTAGCTACGAGCAGTACTTC
-	-	TRBJ2-5	TRBV7-7	14	CASSSGQTQETQYF	TGTGCCAGCAGCTCTGGACAGACGCAAGAGACCCAGTACTTC
-	TRBD2	TRBJ2-1	TRBV11-3	16	CASSLGLGSGGNEQFF	TGTGCCAGCAGCTTAGGGCTGGGGAGCGGGGGCAATGAGCAGTTCTTC
-	-	TRBJ1-4	TRBV5-4	16	CASSLGGRATNEKLFF	TGTGCCAGCAGCTTGGGGGGAAGAGCAACTAATGAAAAACTGTTTTTT
once	-	TRBJ1-6	TRBV4-1	15	CASSQAYSLNSPLHF	TGCGCCAGCAGCCAAGCCTACAGTTTGAATTCACCCCTCCACTTT